Below are 22 T cell receptor beta chains sequenced from a single sample in a study of T cells expressing NK-cell markers. One entry per CDR3 protein, without DNA, is what TCRdb gives after re-calling the 5' RACE reads. The sample shows some 280,000 distinct CDR3 sequences, and about 0.4% sits with its ten largest clones. The specimen sequenced was blood T cells: a sorted CD56 or NKG2C T cell subset, CD4+ or CD8+ T cells, or bulk PBMC T cells (not recorded which). The receptors were gathered from a man between 18 and 29 years old in good health.

J is TRBJ2-5 and V is TRBV20-1; absent DNA, TCRdb's TRBD1 call cannot be checked. This CDR3 contains 12 residues. Germline CDR1 and CDR2: DFQATT and SNEGSKA (reference sequence). This chain's CDR3 is CSATPSRETQYF.

V usage is TRBV29-1 and J usage is TRBJ2-5. CDR3 length: 12 amino acids. The germline V gene has CDR1 SQVTM and CDR2 ANQGSEA. The CDR3 region is CSVSDGEWTQYF.

This rearrangement joins TRBV5-6 to TRBJ1-1; the TCRdb D gene call, TRBD1, has no DNA to confirm it. Per germline, CDR1 SGHDT and CDR2 YYEEEE. The CDR3 length is 16 residues. CDR3 sequence: CASSLTGGRRWTEAFF.

The chain carries TRBV3-1 and TRBJ2-7; the TRBD2 assignment by TCRdb is unverifiable without DNA. CDR3 length: 16 amino acids. CDR1 and CDR2 (germline): LGHDT, YNNKEL (reference sequence). CDR3 amino acids: CASSQDELAGIYEQYF.

The chain has TRBV20-1 and TRBJ2-1; lacking DNA, the TRBD2 call made by TCRdb goes unchecked. This CDR3 contains 17 residues. Germline V gene sequence: CDR1 DFQATT, CDR2 SNEGSKA (reference sequence). The CDR3 region is CSATARPGTSGSNEQFF.

V and J are TRBV10-3 and TRBJ1-2; TCRdb designates TRBD1, a call that cannot be tested without DNA. Germline V gives CDR1 ENHRY, CDR2 SYGVKD. There are 15 residues in the CDR3. CDR3: CAISEGTGDHYGYTF.

The chain is built from TRBV10-3 and TRBJ2-2; TCRdb reports TRBD1, a call that lacks DNA to check it against. This CDR3 has 14 residues. Germline CDR1 and CDR2: ENHRY and SYGVKD. The CDR3 reads CATTGDWNTGELFF.

The chain has TRBV11-2 and TRBJ1-5; lacking DNA, the TRBD1 call made by TCRdb goes unchecked. There are 18 residues in the CDR3. Germline lookup yields CDR1 SGHAT and CDR2 FQNNGV. The CDR3 sequence is CASRHGQGRGYSNQPQHF. The variable domain in full, with the rest retrieved from reference TRBV11-2 and TRBJ1-5, is EAGVAQSPRYKIIEKRQSVAFWCNPISGHATLYWYQQILGQGPKLLIQFQNNGVVDDSQLPKDRFSAERLKGVDSTLKIQPAKLEDSAVYLCASRHGQGRGYSNQPQHFGDGTRLSIL.

The rearrangement links TRBV30 to TRBJ1-4; TCRdb gives TRBD1 as the D gene, but with no DNA this cannot be confirmed. The germline V gene encodes CDR1 GTSNPN and CDR2 SVGIG (reference sequence). The CDR3 runs 19 residues. The chain's CDR3 is CAWSGLVRPAQGGHEKLFF.

The chain recombines TRBV6-1 with TRBJ2-6; absent DNA, TCRdb's TRBD1 call cannot be checked. This CDR3 has 18 residues. Per the germline V gene, CDR1 is MNHNS and CDR2 is SASEGT. This chain's CDR3 is CASSTSQGAVPGANVLTF.

The gene calls are TRBV29-1 and TRBJ1-1; TCRdb returns TRBD1, unconfirmable since there is no DNA. The CDR3 spans 14 residues. The V gene's germline CDR1 is SQVTM and CDR2 ANQGSEA. The CDR3 spells CSVRQGMENTEAFF.

V and J are TRBV2 and TRBJ2-3; no DNA is available, so the TRBD1 call from TCRdb remains unchecked. From germline, CDR1 is SNHLY and CDR2 FYNNEI. The CDR3 is 14 residues long. The CDR3 here is CASSVDLGADTQYF. Full variable domain (outside the CDR3, taken from reference TRBV2 and TRBJ2-3): EPEVTQTPSHQVTQMGQEVILRCVPISNHLYFYWYRQILGQKVEFLVSFYNNEISEKSEIFDDQFSVERPDGSNFTLKIRSTKLEDSAMYFCASSVDLGADTQYFGPGTRLTVL.

The V gene is TRBV18, the J gene TRBJ2-3; the TCRdb D gene call, TRBD2, has no DNA to confirm it. Germline V lookup: CDR1 KGHSH, CDR2 LQKENI. The CDR3 has 15 amino acids. CDR3 region: CATGPTVQGTDTQYF.

This CDR3 reads CSLVPSTDTQYF. This chain links TRBV20-1 with TRBJ2-3. From germline, CDR1 is DFQATT and CDR2 SNEGSKA (reference sequence). The CDR3 length is 12 residues.

The V call is TRBV7-2, the J call TRBJ2-1; checking the TCRdb D call of TRBD2 is not possible without DNA. Germline V lookup: CDR1 SGHTA, CDR2 FQGNSA. The CDR3 sequence is 15 residues long. CDR3 region: CASSLGREGLGEQFF. Together with reference TRBV7-2 and TRBJ2-1, the CDR3 gives the full variable domain: GAGVSQSPSNKVTEKGKDVELRCDPISGHTALYWYRQSLGQGLEFLIYFQGNSAPDKSGLPSDRFSAERTGGSVSTLTIQRTQQEDSAVYLCASSLGREGLGEQFFGPGTRLTVL.

V usage is TRBV20-1 and J usage is TRBJ2-7; TCRdb's assignment of TRBD2 cannot be checked, as there is no DNA. CDR1 is DFQATT, CDR2 SNEGSKA, per germline (reference sequence). The CDR3 has 12 amino acids. Here the CDR3 reads CSASRGLAESYF.

The V gene is TRBV12-3 or TRBV12-4, the J gene TRBJ2-1; the TCRdb call, TRBD1, lacks DNA for checking. CDR3 length equals 13 residues. CDR3: CASRGDGSNEQFF.

The V call is TRBV29-1, the J call TRBJ2-1; with no DNA, the TCRdb D assignment of TRBD2 cannot be verified. The CDR3 consists of 13 residues. CDR1 and CDR2 from the germline V gene are SQVTM and ANQGSEA. CDR3 amino acids: CSVWRENYNEQFF.

V is TRBV18 and J is TRBJ2-1; TCRdb picks TRBD2, but there is no DNA to check that call. This CDR3 region has 16 residues. The germline V gene has CDR1 KGHSH and CDR2 LQKENI. CDR3 sequence: CASSPLSGRAYNEQFF. Drawing the rest from reference TRBV18 and TRBJ2-1, the complete variable domain is NAGVMQNPRHLVRRRGQEARLRCSPMKGHSHVYWYRQLPEEGLKFMVYLQKENIIDESGMPKERFSAEFPKEGPSILRIQQVVRGDSAAYFCASSPLSGRAYNEQFFGPGTRLTVL.

V usage is TRBV12-3 or TRBV12-4 and J usage is TRBJ2-7. The CDR3 has 12 residues. CDR3 residues: CASSFTRYEQYF.

This chain uses TRBV5-1 with TRBJ2-1; TCRdb proposes TRBD1, but this gene call is untestable without DNA. The CDR3 length is 20 residues. Germline CDR1 and CDR2: SGHRS and YFSETQ. The CDR3 reads CASTPQPLAPRPKDYNEQFF.

This chain connects TRBV20-1 to TRBJ2-7; TCRdb proposes TRBD2, but this gene call is untestable without DNA. This CDR3 is 15 amino acids long. Germline V gene data show CDR1 as DFQATT and CDR2 as SNEGSKA (reference sequence). CDR3 amino acids: CSAPDRRGGIYEQYF.